A single sample gave rise to the 4 T cell receptor beta chains below, sequenced in a study of T-cell reconstitution after alpha-beta-depleted transplantation in children. Molecular barcoding with unique molecular identifiers was used for the TCRbeta library. TCRdb re-called the PCR reads through MiXCR, storing one row per CDR3 protein. The sample holds approximately 510,000 distinct CDR3 sequences, around 19% seen once. Sequenced here: PBMCs from the stem cell graft donor, sampled from the stem cell graft. The receptors were sampled from a human donor who donated a stem cell graft to a child with acute lymphoblastic leukemia.

There are a few counts of this clonotype. V usage is TRBV7-9 and J usage is TRBJ2-3; 11 nucleotides line up with TRBD2. V dropped 1 base and J dropped 3; count of bases not matched to a gene: 6. Germline CDR1 and CDR2: SEHNR and FQNEAQ (reference sequence). The CDR3 has 17 residues. Here the CDR3 reads CASSLGTTSGITDTQYF. The DNA of the CDR3 is TGTGCCAGCAGCTTAGGTACGACTAGCGGGATAACAGATACGCAGTATTTT.

In its sample, this clonotype was seen a few times. The chain couples TRBV7-9 to TRBJ2-5, with 7 bases that match TRBD2. Germline CDR1 SEHNR, CDR2 FQNEAQ (reference sequence). The V and J ends lost 1 base and 2 bases, in that order; junction bases with no gene match: 7. CDR3 length: 16 residues. CDR3 coding DNA: TGTGCCAGCAGCTTAGAATCATCGGGGGGACAAGAGACCCAGTACTTC. As protein: CASSLESSGGQETQYF.

A remark on this clonotype: At one end, the junction sequence differs from germline, possibly due to a read error. J is TRBJ2-3 and V is TRBV24-1; 8 bases agree with TRBD1. The CDR3 is 16 amino acids. Germline CDR1 KGHDR, CDR2 SFDVKD. The CDR3 protein is CATSYFSDRGRDTQYF. CDR3 nucleotides: TGTGCCACCAGTTATTTCTCCGACAGGGGTCGGGATACGCAGTATTTT.

The V and J genes are TRBV7-9 and TRBJ2-1; possibly TRBD1 for D (5 bases). The ends were cut back, 8 bases at V and 0 bases at J, with 17 bases in the middle. The CDR3 contains 16 residues. CDR1 and CDR2 (germline): SEHNR, FQNEAQ (reference sequence). CDR3 loop: CASGWVDSPSYNEQFF. CDR3 in DNA: TGTGCCAGCGGCTGGGTAGACAGTCCCTCCTACAATGAGCAGTTCTTC.